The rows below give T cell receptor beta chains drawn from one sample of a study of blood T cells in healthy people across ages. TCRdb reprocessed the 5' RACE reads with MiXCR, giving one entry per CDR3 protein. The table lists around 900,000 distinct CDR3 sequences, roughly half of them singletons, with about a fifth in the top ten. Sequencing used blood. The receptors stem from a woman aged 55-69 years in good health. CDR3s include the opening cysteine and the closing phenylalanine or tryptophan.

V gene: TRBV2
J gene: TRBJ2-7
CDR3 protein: CASRIRNRYEQYF

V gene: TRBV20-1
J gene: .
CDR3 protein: CSARGDGPYEQYF

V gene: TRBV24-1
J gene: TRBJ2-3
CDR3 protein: CATSDPKRESDTQYF

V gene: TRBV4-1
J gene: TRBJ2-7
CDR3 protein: CASSQGPLLEEQYF

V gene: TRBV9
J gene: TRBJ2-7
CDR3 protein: CASSVAGISEQYF

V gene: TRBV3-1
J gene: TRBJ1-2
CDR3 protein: CASSTYTSGGYTF

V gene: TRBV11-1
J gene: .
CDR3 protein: CASSFAVYGYEQYF

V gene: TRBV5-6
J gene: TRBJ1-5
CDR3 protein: CASSFGDRNQPQHF

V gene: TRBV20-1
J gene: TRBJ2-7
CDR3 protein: CSAAYSYEQYF

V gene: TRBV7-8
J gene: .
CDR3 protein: CASSLLAASGEQFF

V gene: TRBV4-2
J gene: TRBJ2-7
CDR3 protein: CASSQDRGQQAYEQYF

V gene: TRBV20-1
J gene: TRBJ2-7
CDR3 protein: CSVQREEYNEQYF

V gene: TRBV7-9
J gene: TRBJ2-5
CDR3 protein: CAIVGGEETQYF

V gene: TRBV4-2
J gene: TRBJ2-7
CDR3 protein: CASSQTRDSSYEQYF

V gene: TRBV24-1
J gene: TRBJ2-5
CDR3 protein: CATTIESPQETQYF

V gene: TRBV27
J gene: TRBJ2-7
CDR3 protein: CATQPLAGGDEQYF

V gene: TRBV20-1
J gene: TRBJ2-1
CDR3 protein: CSARDAFYQFF

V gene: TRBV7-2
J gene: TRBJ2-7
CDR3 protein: CASSSLRGRGSSYEQYF